This note documents a single TCR beta chain sequence. What it binds is unknown. The entry originates in a study of CD8 T cells in ankylosing spondylitis. MiXCR, applied by TCRdb to the 5' RACE reads, yields one record per CDR3 protein. The table lists around 160,000 distinct CDR3 sequences, around a tenth of them singletons. Regarding the study as a whole: For ankylosing spondylitis blood, a TCR beta motif of 8 or 9 highly homologous variants appeared characteristic. There was reportedly significant enrichment of clones that were disease-linked in matched ankylosing spondylitis synovial fluid.

Germline trimming cut 6 bases from V and 5 bases from J; bases unmatched to any gene: 7. The CDR3 is 14 amino acids. Germline V gives CDR1 DFQATT, CDR2 SNEGSKA (reference sequence). The sample comprised blood, either unsorted or a sorted T cell fraction (not recorded which). This chain uses TRBV20-1 with TRBJ2-5, with 12 bases that match TRBD2. The sequence was collected from a male donor with ankylosing spondylitis or in good health (not recorded which). CDR3 sequence: CSAPSGGAEETQYF. CDR3 in DNA: TGCAGTGCCCCTAGCGGGGGGGCCGAGGAGACCCAGTACTTC.